Presented here are 10 T cell receptor beta chains from one specimen sequenced in a study of neurological immune-mediated disorders. One entry per CDR3 protein results from TCRdb running MiXCR on the 5' RACE reads. The profile shows about 76,000 distinct CDR3 sequences, 15% to 20% of them singletons. The sample taken for sequencing was PBMCs. The source of these receptors is a woman aged 40 to 50 in good health.

This clonotype occurred many times. The rearrangement joins TRBV6-5 to TRBJ1-5; D perhaps matches TRBD1 (5 bases). This CDR3 has 15 amino acids. Trimming stripped 4 bases from V and 2 bases from J, with 12 bases between. Germline CDR1 and CDR2: MNHEY and SVGAGI. The CDR3 DNA follows: TGTGCCAGCAGTTTTGATCAGGGTCGCAATCAGCCCCAGCATTTT. Translating gives CASSFDQGRNQPQHF.

This clonotype was picked up many times. The gene calls are TRBV6-6 and TRBJ1-2; 9 bases are a match to TRBD1. Germline V lookup: CDR1 MNHNY, CDR2 SVGAGI (reference sequence). The trim removed 6 bases at V and 6 bases at J, leaving 11 bases unmatched. CDR3 size: 15 residues. CDR3 DNA sequence: TGTGCCAGCAGCAACAGACAGGGGGGACGTCATGGCTACACCTTC. Translating gives CASSNRQGGRHGYTF.

This clonotype was seen ten or more times. The V gene is TRBV30, the J gene TRBJ1-2; D possibly corresponds to TRBD1 (5 bases). The CDR3 is 12 amino acids. Trimming cost V 4 bases and J 6 bases, with 12 bases left between them. Germline V lookup: CDR1 GTSNPN, CDR2 SVGIG (reference sequence). CDR3 residues: CAWTPGADGYTF. DNA for the CDR3: TGTGCCTGGACCCCTGGGGCAGATGGCTACACCTTC.

The V gene is TRBV15, the J gene TRBJ2-3; 7 bases map to TRBD2. The J segment lost 3 bases and the V segment lost 2 bases, leaving 11 bases of the junction unmatched. Per germline, CDR1 LNHNV and CDR2 YYDKDF (reference sequence). The CDR3 extends over 17 amino acids. The CDR3 bases are TGTGCCACCAGCAGATTTCTCGGGGGGAGGAAGACAGATACGCAGTATTTT. Protein sequence: CATSRFLGGRKTDTQYF.

This clonotype was seen repeatedly, ten times or more. The chain combines TRBV5-6 with TRBJ2-3, with 8 bases aligning to TRBD2. Germline V lookup: CDR1 SGHDT, CDR2 YYEEEE. V dropped 4 bases and J dropped 0; count of bases not matched to a gene: 4. CDR3 length: 15 amino acids. The CDR3 here is CASSPGLDSTDTQYF. The CDR3 bases are TGTGCCAGCAGCCCGGGACTAGACAGCACAGATACGCAGTATTTT.

The rearrangement joins TRBV7-2 to TRBJ1-1; D remains unclear. CDR3 length: 15 residues. Trimming took 2 bases from V and 5 from J, leaving 15 bases between them. The V gene's germline CDR1 is SGHTA and CDR2 FQGNSA. The CDR3 is CASSLLGSPKTEAFF. The DNA for the CDR3 is TGTGCCAGCAGCTTATTAGGGTCTCCGAAAACTGAAGCTTTCTTT.

This clonotype was found many times. The chain uses TRBV12-3 or TRBV12-4 and TRBJ2-2; D is ambiguous. The germline V and J ends were trimmed by 8 bases and 0 bases, with 10 bases remaining between them. The CDR3 has 14 residues. The chain's CDR3 is CASREQPNTGELFF. CDR3 sequence (DNA): TGTGCCAGCCGAGAACAGCCGAACACCGGGGAGCTGTTTTTT.

This clonotype showed up just once. V gene TRBV29-1 combines with J gene TRBJ1-2; possibly TRBD1 for D (5 bases). The CDR3 is 13 residues long. Germline V gene sequence: CDR1 SQVTM, CDR2 ANQGSEA. Trimming removed 4 bases at V and 4 bases at J, with 13 bases between. CDR3 DNA sequence: TGCAGCGTTGGTGGGGCAGGGTCCTATGGCTACACCTTC. Its protein product is CSVGGAGSYGYTF.

This clonotype was observed many times. The rearrangement links TRBV5-6 to TRBJ2-5; a weak D match, TRBD1 (5 bases). V lost 0 bases, J lost 1 base, and 10 bases lay in between. This CDR3 region has 15 residues. Germline V gene lookup returns CDR1 SGHDT and CDR2 YYEEEE. CDR3 sequence reads: CASSLAGRAQETQYF. Written as DNA, the CDR3 is TGTGCCAGCAGCTTGGCGGGCAGGGCCCAAGAGACCCAGTACTTC. Full variable domain (rest looked up from reference TRBV5-6 and TRBJ2-5): DAGVTQSPTHLIKTRGQQVTLRCSPKSGHDTVSWYQQALGQGPQFIFQYYEEEERQRGNFPDRFSGHQFPNYSSELNVNALLLGDSALYLCASSLAGRAQETQYFGPGTRLLVL.

The chain uses TRBV7-2 and TRBJ2-7; 8 nucleotides align to TRBD1. This CDR3 has 17 amino acids. Looked up from germline, CDR1 is SGHTA and CDR2 is FQGNSA. The J segment lost 5 bases and the V segment lost 5 bases, leaving 17 bases of the junction unmatched. The CDR3 nucleotides are TGTGCCAGCAGCCGAACTACAACTCGGACAGGGAGCCACGAGCAGTACGTC. Protein: CASSRTTTRTGSHEQYV.